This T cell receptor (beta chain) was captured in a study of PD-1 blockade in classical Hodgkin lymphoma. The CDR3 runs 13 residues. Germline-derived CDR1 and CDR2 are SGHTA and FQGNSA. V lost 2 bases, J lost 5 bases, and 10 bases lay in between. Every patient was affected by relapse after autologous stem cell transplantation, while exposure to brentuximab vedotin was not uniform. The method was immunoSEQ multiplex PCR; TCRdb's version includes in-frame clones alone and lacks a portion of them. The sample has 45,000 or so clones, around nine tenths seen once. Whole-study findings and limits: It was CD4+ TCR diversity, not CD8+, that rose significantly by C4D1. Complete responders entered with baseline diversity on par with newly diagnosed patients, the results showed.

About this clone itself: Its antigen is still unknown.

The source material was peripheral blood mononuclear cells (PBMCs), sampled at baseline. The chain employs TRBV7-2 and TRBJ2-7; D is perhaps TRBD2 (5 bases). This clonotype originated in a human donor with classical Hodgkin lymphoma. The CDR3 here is CASSLTRVDEQYF. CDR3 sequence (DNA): TGTGCCAGCAGCTTAACTAGGGTTGACGAGCAGTACTTC.